Shown below are 11 T cell receptor beta chains from a single sample sequenced in a study of read filtering for tumor transcriptome and immune sequencing. From about 0.4 ug of RNA, a library with molecular barcoded alpha/delta and beta/gamma adaptors was made. TCRdb passed the reads through MiXCR, listing each CDR3 protein once. The sample contains fewer than 25,000 distinct CDR3 sequences, 20% to 25% of which appear only once. The sequenced sample consisted of a population of CD138-negative cells sorted from bone marrow. Receptors originate from a donor aged 40 or older with multiple myeloma.

A remark on this clonotype: A read error may explain this, as a much larger clone is one base away. Since the CDR3 does not end with the conserved phenylalanine or tryptophan, this likely comes from a read error. This chain connects TRBV12-3 or TRBV12-4 to TRBJ1-5; D is uncertain. Trimming cost V 3 bases and J 4 bases, with 7 bases left between them. CDR3 size: 13 residues. For the CDR3, the DNA is TGTGCCAGCAGTTTTTCCGAGAATCAGCCCCAGCATTAT. Its translation is CASSFSENQPQHY.

The sample holds many counts of this clonotype. CDR3 nucleotide sequence: TGTGCCAGCAGTCCCTTTTCGACAGGGCCCCAGCATTTT. Its translation is CASSPFSTGPQHF. V is TRBV28 and J is TRBJ1-5, with D maybe TRBD1 (6 bases). Germline lookup yields CDR1 MDHEN and CDR2 SYDVKM. The V end lost 5 bases, the J end lost 9 bases, and 14 bases lay between the germline ends. The CDR3 has 13 amino acids.

This clonotype was picked up many times. The gene calls are TRBV24-1 and TRBJ2-1; a weak D match, TRBD1 (5 bases). The V gene lost 6 bases and the J gene lost 0 bases, with 11 bases spanning the gap. The V gene's germline CDR1 is KGHDR and CDR2 SFDVKD. This CDR3 contains 15 residues. This CDR3 is CATSYTQGSYNEQFF. In nucleotides, the CDR3 is TGTGCCACCAGTTATACCCAGGGCTCCTACAATGAGCAGTTCTTC.

This clonotype came up a few times. Just one base apart from a much larger clone, this may be a read error. This chain connects TRBV2 to TRBJ2-3; perhaps TRBD1 as D (6 bases). Germline V gene data show CDR1 as SNHLY and CDR2 as FYNNEI. V was trimmed by 9 bases and J by 2 bases, leaving 12 bases between them. The length of the CDR3 is 13 residues. The CDR3 bases are TGTGCCAGAACAGGGCCCCCCACAGATACGCAGTATTTT. It translates to CARTGPPTDTQYF.

The chain is built from TRBV5-8 and TRBJ2-7; 7 bases align to TRBD1. The CDR3 contains 15 residues. V dropped 0 bases and J dropped 5; count of bases not matched to a gene: 8. Germline V gene lookup returns CDR1 SGHTS and CDR2 YDEGEE. CDR3 residues: CASSLDPGQPNEQYF. The CDR3 DNA reads TGTGCCAGCAGCTTGGACCCGGGACAGCCGAACGAGCAGTACTTC.

In this sample, this clonotype turned up many times. The chain couples TRBV6-4 to TRBJ2-1; TRBD2 aligns across 11 bases. The CDR3 loop spans 16 amino acids. Germline assignment: CDR1 MRHNA and CDR2 SNTAGT. J lost 8 bases, V lost 0 bases, and 6 bases had no gene match. In nucleotides, the CDR3 is TGTGCCAGCAGTGACTCCCTAGCGGGAGGCAGCTATGAGCAGTTCTTC. The encoded protein is CASSDSLAGGSYEQFF.

CDR3 region: CSARDPGLAKTTDTQYF. The CDR3 coding sequence is TGCAGTGCTAGAGATCCGGGACTAGCGAAGACCACAGATACGCAGTATTTT. The chain is built from TRBV20-1 and TRBJ2-3; 10 nucleotides agree with TRBD2. Trimming at V came to 0 bases and at J to 2 bases, leaving 8 bases not matched to a gene. There are 17 residues in the CDR3. The germline CDR1 and CDR2 sequences are DFQATT and SNEGSKA (reference sequence).

There are many counts of this clonotype. The chain combines TRBV28 with TRBJ2-6; D ambiguous. V lost 2 bases and J lost 2, with 4 bases in between. Germline CDR1 reads MDHEN; CDR2 reads SYDVKM. The CDR3 loop spans 14 amino acids. The CDR3 DNA reads TGTGCCAGCAGTTTACGTGCTGGGGCCAACGTCCTGACTTTC. Protein sequence: CASSLRAGANVLTF.

In its sample, this clonotype was seen many times. The chain combines TRBV20-1 with TRBJ2-2, with 8 bases that match TRBD2. This CDR3 region has 15 residues. V lost 3 bases, J lost 8 bases, and 11 bases stayed unmatched. The germline V gene encodes CDR1 DFQATT and CDR2 SNEGSKA (reference sequence). CDR3 DNA: TGCAGTGCTAGTGGTGTTGGCGGGAGGATGGGGGAGCTGTTTTTT. It encodes CSASGVGGRMGELFF.

This clonotype has at least ten counts. V is TRBV28 and J is TRBJ2-7; D uncertain. The CDR3 extends over 13 amino acids. V was pared by 5 bases and J by 3 bases, with 11 bases between. Germline CDR1 reads MDHEN; CDR2 reads SYDVKM. The CDR3 loop reads CASSLRLRYEQYF. The CDR3, as DNA: TGTGCCAGCAGTCTCCGACTCCGCTACGAGCAGTACTTC.

This clonotype was found many times. The genes are TRBV28 and TRBJ2-2; 8 positions match TRBD2. The CDR3 has 13 amino acids. Germline V gene lookup returns CDR1 MDHEN and CDR2 SYDVKM. Losses at the gene ends were 10 bases for V and 5 bases for J; bases not matched to a gene: 6. DNA for the CDR3: TGTGCCACCCTAGAGCGGGAGACCGGGGAGCTGTTTTTT. Its translation: CATLERETGELFF. Based on the CDR3 plus reference TRBV28 and TRBJ2-2, the full variable domain is DVKVTQSSRYLVKRTGEKVFLECVQDMDHENMFWYRQDPGLGLRLIYFSYDVKMKEKGDIPEGYSVSREKKERFSLILESASTNQTSMYLCATLERETGELFFGEGSRLTVL.